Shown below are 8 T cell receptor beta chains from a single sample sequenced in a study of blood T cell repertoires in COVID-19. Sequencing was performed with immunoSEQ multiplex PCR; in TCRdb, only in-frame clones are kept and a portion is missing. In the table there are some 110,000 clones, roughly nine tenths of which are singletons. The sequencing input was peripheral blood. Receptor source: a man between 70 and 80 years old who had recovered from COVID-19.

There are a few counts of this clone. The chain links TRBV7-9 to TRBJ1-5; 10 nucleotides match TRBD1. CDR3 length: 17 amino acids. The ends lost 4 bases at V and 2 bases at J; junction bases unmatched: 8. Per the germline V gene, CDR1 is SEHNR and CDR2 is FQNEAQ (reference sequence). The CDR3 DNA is TGTGCCAGCAGCTCGCCCCAAGGGACAGGGGGCAATCAGCCCCAGCATTTT. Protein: CASSSPQGTGGNQPQHF.

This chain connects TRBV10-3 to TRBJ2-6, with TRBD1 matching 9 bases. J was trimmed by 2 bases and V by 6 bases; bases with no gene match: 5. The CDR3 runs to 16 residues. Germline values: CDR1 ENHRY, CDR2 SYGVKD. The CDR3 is CAISKQGAAGANVLTF. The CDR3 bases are TGTGCCATCAGCAAACAGGGGGCGGCTGGGGCCAACGTCCTGACTTTC.

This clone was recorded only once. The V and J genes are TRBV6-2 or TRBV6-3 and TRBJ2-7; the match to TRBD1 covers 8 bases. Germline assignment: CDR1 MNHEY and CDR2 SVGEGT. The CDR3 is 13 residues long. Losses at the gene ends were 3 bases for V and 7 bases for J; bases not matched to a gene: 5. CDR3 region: CASSYQGAREQYF. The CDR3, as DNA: TGTGCCAGCAGTTATCAGGGGGCGCGGGAGCAGTACTTC.

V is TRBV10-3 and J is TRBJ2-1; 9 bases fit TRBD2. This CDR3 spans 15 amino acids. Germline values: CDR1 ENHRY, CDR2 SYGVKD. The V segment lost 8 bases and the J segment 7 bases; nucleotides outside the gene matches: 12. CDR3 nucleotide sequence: TGTGCCATCTCCAGGCTAGCGGGGCGTGGGAATGAGCAGTTCTTC. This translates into CAISRLAGRGNEQFF.

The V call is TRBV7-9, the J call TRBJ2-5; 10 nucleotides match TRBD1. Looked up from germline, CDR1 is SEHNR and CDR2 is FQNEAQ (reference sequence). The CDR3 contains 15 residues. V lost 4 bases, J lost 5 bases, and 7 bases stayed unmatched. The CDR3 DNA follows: TGTGCCAGCAGCTCGGGACAGGGGATGGGGGAGACCCAGTACTTC. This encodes CASSSGQGMGETQYF. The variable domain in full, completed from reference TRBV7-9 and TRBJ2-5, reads DTGVSQNPRHKITKRGQNVTFRCDPISEHNRLYWYRQTLGQGPEFLTYFQNEAQLEKSRLLSDRFSAERPKGSFSTLEIQRTEQGDSAMYLCASSSGQGMGETQYFGPGTRLLVL.

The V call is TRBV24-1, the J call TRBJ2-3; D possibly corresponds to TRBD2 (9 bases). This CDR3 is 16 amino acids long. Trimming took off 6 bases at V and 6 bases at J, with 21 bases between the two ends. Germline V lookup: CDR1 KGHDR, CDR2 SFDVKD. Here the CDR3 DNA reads TGTGCCACCAGTTTTTCTAGCGGGACAGGTTGGGATACGCAGTATTTT. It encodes CATSFSSGTGWDTQYF.

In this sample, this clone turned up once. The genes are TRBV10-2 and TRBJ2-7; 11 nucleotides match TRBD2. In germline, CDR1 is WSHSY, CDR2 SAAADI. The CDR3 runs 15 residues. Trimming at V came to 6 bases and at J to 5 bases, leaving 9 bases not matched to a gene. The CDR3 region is CASRGLSGGAHEQYF. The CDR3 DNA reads TGCGCCAGCAGAGGCCTTAGCGGGGGGGCCCACGAGCAGTACTTC.

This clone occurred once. CDR3 coding DNA: TGCGCCAGCAGCTTTGGATCGAGCGGGGGCCACGACGAGCAGTACTTC. It encodes CASSFGSSGGHDEQYF. The rearrangement uses TRBV5-1 and TRBJ2-7, with TRBD2 identical over 8 bases. CDR1 and CDR2 (germline): SGHRS, YFSETQ. V dropped 2 bases and J dropped 5; count of bases not matched to a gene: 12. This CDR3 spans 16 amino acids.